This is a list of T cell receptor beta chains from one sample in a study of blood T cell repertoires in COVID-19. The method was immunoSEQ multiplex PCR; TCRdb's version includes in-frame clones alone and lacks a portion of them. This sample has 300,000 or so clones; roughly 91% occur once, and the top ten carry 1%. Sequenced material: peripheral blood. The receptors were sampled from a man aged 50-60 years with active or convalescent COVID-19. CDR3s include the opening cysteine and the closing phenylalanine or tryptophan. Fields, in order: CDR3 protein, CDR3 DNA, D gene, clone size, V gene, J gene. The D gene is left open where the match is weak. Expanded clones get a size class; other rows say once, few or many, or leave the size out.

CATSRDSDFYGYTF	TGTGCCACCAGCAGAGACAGCGACTTCTATGGCTACACCTTC	-	-	TRBV15	TRBJ1-2
CASDSNYGYTF	TGTGCCAGCGACAGTAACTATGGCTACACCTTC	-	-	TRBV9	TRBJ1-2
CSVVRGGTDTQYF	TGCAGCGTTGTTCGGGGAGGCACAGATACGCAGTATTTT	-	-	TRBV29-1	TRBJ2-3
CASSRTAEYQETQYF	TGCGCCAGCAGCCGGACAGCCGAGTACCAAGAGACCCAGTACTTC	-	-	TRBV5-1	TRBJ2-5
CASSPSTGRSGNTIYF	TGTGCCAGCAGCCCGTCGACAGGACGCTCTGGAAACACCATATATTTT	-	few	TRBV7-8	TRBJ1-3
CASSYPATGNYGYTF	TGTGCCAGCAGTTACCCAGCTACAGGGAACTATGGCTACACCTTC	-	few	TRBV6-2/TRBV6-3	TRBJ1-2
CASSPTGETQYF	TGTGCCAGCTCACCAACGGGGGAGACCCAGTACTTC	-	-	TRBV18	TRBJ2-5
CAISRTGSNTEAFF	TGTGCCATCAGCAGGACAGGGAGTAACACTGAAGCTTTCTTT	TRBD1	-	TRBV10-3	TRBJ1-1
CASSLAGGRADNSPLHF	TGTGCCAGCAGCTTAGCAGGGGGCAGGGCCGATAATTCACCCCTCCACTTT	TRBD1	-	TRBV11-2	TRBJ1-6
CASSLEASGTYQETQYF	TGTGCCAGCAGCTTAGAGGCTAGCGGGACGTACCAAGAGACCCAGTACTTC	TRBD2	-	TRBV11-3	TRBJ2-5
CASSLGGTGDGYTF	TGTGCCAGCAGTTTGGGAGGGACAGGGGATGGCTACACCTTC	TRBD1	-	TRBV28	TRBJ1-2
CASRTETEAFF	TGTGCCAGCAGGACAGAAACTGAAGCTTTCTTT	-	-	TRBV2	TRBJ1-1
CASSQVAGPGNTIYF	TGTGCCAGCAGCCAAGTGGCAGGGCCTGGAAACACCATATATTTT	-	-	TRBV3-1/TRBV3-2	TRBJ1-3
CASSYSPKLHYTEAFF	TGTGCCAGCAGTTACTCCCCCAAGCTGCACTACACTGAAGCTTTCTTT	-	-	TRBV6-6	TRBJ1-1
CASTPDRVGRGYTF	TGTGCCAGTACCCCCGACAGGGTCGGTCGGGGCTACACCTTC	TRBD1	-	TRBV19	TRBJ1-2
CASSLRRDTEAFF	TGTGCCAGCAGCCTTCGACGGGACACTGAAGCTTTCTTT	-	few	TRBV3-1/TRBV3-2	TRBJ1-1
CASSVGARDYGYTF	TGTGCCAGCAGCGTAGGTGCCAGGGACTATGGCTACACCTTC	-	-	TRBV9	TRBJ1-2
CASSVGQGGGETQYF	TGTGCCAGCAGCGTAGGGCAGGGAGGAGGAGAGACCCAGTACTTC	-	-	TRBV9	TRBJ2-5
CASSPDSTSGSEQYF	TGTGCCAGCAGTCCGGACTCGACTAGCGGGAGCGAGCAGTACTTC	TRBD2	-	TRBV6-2/TRBV6-3	TRBJ2-7
CATSDQRVFTGELFF	TGTGCCACCAGTGATCAGAGGGTTTTCACCGGGGAGCTGTTTTTT	-	once	TRBV24-1	TRBJ2-2
CASSAGTPNYGYTF	TGTGCCAGCAGTGCAGGGACTCCCAACTATGGCTACACCTTC	-	-	TRBV28	TRBJ1-2
CAWSTSGRGNEQFF	TGTGCCTGGTCGACTAGCGGGAGGGGCAATGAGCAGTTCTTC	TRBD2	-	TRBV30	TRBJ2-1
CASSLGRRTGVSSGANVLTF	TGCGCCAGCAGCCTCGGGAGAAGGACAGGGGTCTCCTCTGGGGCCAACGTCCTGACTTTC	TRBD1	-	TRBV4-1	TRBJ2-6
CASRPTGGGNQPQHF	TGTGCCAGCAGACCGACAGGGGGTGGCAATCAGCCCCAGCATTTT	TRBD1	-	TRBV5-8	TRBJ1-5
CASSQDPLAGTQYF	TGTGCCAGCAGCCAAGATCCACTAGCTGGTACGCAGTATTTT	-	-	TRBV4-2	TRBJ2-3
CASSPSGGNTIYF	TGTGCCAGCAGCCCATCGGGGGGGAACACCATATATTTT	-	once	TRBV7-9	TRBJ1-3
CASSLTTGGGELFF	TGTGCCAGCAGCTTAACTACCGGGGGAGGGGAGCTGTTTTTT	-	-	TRBV11-2	TRBJ2-2
CASSLLRDNEQFF	TGTGCCAGCAGCCTCCTACGGGACAATGAGCAGTTCTTC	-	-	TRBV3-1/TRBV3-2	TRBJ2-1
CASSKLDGTNAEAFF	TGTGCCAGCTCGAAACTGGACGGGACAAATGCTGAAGCTTTCTTT	-	once	TRBV18	TRBJ1-1
CASSLVPGSSYNEQFF	TGCGCCAGCAGCTTGGTACCGGGGAGCTCCTACAATGAGCAGTTCTTC	-	-	TRBV5-1	TRBJ2-1
CASSRGTGDGEQFF	TGTGCCAGCAGTCGGGGGACAGGGGACGGTGAGCAGTTCTTC	TRBD1	-	TRBV6-2/TRBV6-3	TRBJ2-1
CASSFDSRSQPQHF	TGTGCCAGCAGTTTTGACAGCCGGAGCCAGCCCCAGCATTTT	-	-	TRBV28	TRBJ1-5
CATSDLRGRTGELFF	TGTGCCACCAGTGATTTGCGGGGGAGGACCGGGGAGCTGTTTTTT	-	-	TRBV24-1	TRBJ2-2
CASSFVAGGYNEQFF	TGTGCCAGCAGTTTTGTAGCGGGGGGTTACAATGAGCAGTTCTTC	TRBD2	once	TRBV5-8	TRBJ2-1
CASSGKNTGELFF	TGTGCCAGCAGCGGCAAAAACACCGGGGAGCTGTTTTTT	-	-	TRBV5-4	TRBJ2-2
CASSGTETNEKLFF	TGTGCCAGCAGTGGGACTGAAACTAATGAAAAACTGTTTTTT	-	-	TRBV7-8	TRBJ1-4
CASSPPGTVFNTIYF	TGTGCCAGCTCACCACCCGGGACAGTGTTCAACACCATATATTTT	TRBD1	-	TRBV18	TRBJ1-3
CASSGQYTEAFF	TGTGCCAGCAGCGGACAGTACACTGAAGCTTTCTTT	-	-	TRBV3-1/TRBV3-2	TRBJ1-1
CASSWTSAPQETQYF	TGTGCCAGCAGCTGGACTAGCGCACCACAAGAGACCCAGTACTTC	TRBD2	-	TRBV5-4	TRBJ2-5
CASRRNLGVSTDTQYF	TGTGCCAGCAGGCGTAACTTAGGAGTTAGCACAGATACGCAGTATTTT	-	-	TRBV27	TRBJ2-3
CASSELAGVQETQYF	TGTGCCAGCAGTGAACTAGCGGGAGTCCAAGAGACCCAGTACTTC	TRBD2	-	TRBV2	TRBJ2-5